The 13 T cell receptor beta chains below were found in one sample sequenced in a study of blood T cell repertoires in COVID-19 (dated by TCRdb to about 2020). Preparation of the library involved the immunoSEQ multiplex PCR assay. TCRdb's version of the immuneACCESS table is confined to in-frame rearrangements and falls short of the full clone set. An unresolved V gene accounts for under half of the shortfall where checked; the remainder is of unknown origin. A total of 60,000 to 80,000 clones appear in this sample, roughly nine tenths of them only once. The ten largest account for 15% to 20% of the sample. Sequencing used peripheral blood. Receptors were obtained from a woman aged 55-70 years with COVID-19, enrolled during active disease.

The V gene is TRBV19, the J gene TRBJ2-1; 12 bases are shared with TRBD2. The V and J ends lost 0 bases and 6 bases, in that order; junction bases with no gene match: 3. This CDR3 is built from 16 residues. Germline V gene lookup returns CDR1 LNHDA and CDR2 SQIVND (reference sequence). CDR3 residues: CASSIEGTSGFNEQFF. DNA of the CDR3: TGTGCCAGTAGTATAGAAGGGACTAGCGGGTTCAATGAGCAGTTCTTC.

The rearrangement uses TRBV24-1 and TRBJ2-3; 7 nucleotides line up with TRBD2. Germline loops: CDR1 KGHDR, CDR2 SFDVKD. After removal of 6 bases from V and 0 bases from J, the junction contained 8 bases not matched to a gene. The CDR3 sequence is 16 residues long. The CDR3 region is CATSSPGGISTDTQYF. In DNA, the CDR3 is TGTGCCACCAGTTCCCCCGGGGGGATCAGCACAGATACGCAGTATTTT.

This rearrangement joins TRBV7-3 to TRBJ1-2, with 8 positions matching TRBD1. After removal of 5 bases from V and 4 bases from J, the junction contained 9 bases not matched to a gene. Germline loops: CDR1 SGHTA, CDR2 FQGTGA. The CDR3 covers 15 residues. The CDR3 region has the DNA TGTGCCAGCAGCCCAGGGACAGGAGGGGGCTATGGCTACACCTTC. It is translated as CASSPGTGGGYGYTF.

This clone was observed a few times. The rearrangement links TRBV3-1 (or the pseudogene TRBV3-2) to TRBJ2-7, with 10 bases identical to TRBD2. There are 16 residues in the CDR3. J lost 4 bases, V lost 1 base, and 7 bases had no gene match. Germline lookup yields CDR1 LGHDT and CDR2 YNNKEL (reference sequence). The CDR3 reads CASSQGASGSRYEQYF. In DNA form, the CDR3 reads TGTGCCAGCAGCCAAGGAGCTAGCGGGAGTCGATACGAGCAGTACTTC.

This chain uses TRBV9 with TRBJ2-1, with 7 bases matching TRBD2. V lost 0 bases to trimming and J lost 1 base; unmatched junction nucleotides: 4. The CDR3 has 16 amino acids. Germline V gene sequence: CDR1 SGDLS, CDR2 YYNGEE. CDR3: CASSVGLAASYNEQFF. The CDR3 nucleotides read TGTGCCAGCAGCGTAGGGCTAGCGGCTTCCTACAATGAGCAGTTCTTC.

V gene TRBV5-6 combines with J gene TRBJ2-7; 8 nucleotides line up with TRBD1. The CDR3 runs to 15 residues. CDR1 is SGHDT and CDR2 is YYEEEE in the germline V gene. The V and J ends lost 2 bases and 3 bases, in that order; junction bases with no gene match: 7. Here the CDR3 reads CASSFKSGQGYEQYF. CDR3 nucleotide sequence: TGTGCCAGCAGCTTCAAATCTGGACAGGGCTACGAGCAGTACTTC.

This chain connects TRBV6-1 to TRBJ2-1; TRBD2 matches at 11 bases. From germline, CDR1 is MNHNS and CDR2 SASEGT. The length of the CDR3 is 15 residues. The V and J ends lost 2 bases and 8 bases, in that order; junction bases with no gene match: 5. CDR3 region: CASSELAGGSDEQFF. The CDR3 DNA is TGTGCCAGCAGTGAACTAGCGGGAGGATCGGATGAGCAGTTCTTC.

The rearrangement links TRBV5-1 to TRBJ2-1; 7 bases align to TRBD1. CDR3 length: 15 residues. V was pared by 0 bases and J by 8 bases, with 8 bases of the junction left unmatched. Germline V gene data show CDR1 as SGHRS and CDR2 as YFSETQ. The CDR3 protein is CASSLGQGPLYEQFF. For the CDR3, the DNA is TGCGCCAGCAGCTTGGGACAGGGTCCCCTGTATGAGCAGTTCTTC. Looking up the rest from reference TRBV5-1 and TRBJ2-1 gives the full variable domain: KAGVTQTPRYLIKTRGQQVTLSCSPISGHRSVSWYQQTPGQGLQFLFEYFSETQRNKGNFPGRFSGRQFSNSRSEMNVSTLELGDSALYLCASSLGQGPLYEQFFGPGTRLTVL.

The CDR3 DNA sequence: TGTGCCAGCAGTTTACGGCTAGCGGGAGAGACCCAGTACTTC. It specifies CASSLRLAGETQYF. This chain uses TRBV27 with TRBJ2-5; 8 bases fit TRBD2. The CDR3 contains 14 residues. V shed 2 bases and J 4 bases; nucleotides not matched to a gene: 3. Germline CDR1 MNHEY, CDR2 SMNVEV (reference sequence).

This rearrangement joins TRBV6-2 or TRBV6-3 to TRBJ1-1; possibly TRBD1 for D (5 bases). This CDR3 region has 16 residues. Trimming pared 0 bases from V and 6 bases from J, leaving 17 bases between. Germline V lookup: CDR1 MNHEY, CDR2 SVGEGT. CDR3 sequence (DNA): TGTGCCAGCAGTTACTCGAGACCGCGGGGGACGGCTGAAGCTTTCTTT. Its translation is CASSYSRPRGTAEAFF.

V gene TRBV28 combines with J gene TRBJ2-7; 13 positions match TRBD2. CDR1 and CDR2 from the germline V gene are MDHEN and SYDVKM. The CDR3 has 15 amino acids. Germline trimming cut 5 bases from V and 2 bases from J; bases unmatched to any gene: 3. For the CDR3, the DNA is TGTGCCAGCAGTCAACTAGCGGGAGGGGCCTACGAGCAGTACTTC. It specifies CASSQLAGGAYEQYF.

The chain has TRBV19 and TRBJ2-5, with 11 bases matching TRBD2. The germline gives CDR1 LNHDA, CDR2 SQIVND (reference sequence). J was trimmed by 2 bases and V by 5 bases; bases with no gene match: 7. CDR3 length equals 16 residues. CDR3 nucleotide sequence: TGTGCCAGTAGTGGACGGGGACTAGCGGAGCAAGAGACCCAGTACTTC. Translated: CASSGRGLAEQETQYF.

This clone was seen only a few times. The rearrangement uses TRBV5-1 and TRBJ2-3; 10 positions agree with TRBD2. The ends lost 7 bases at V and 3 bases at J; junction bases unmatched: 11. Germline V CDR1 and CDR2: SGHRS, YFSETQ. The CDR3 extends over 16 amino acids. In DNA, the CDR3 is TGCGCCAGCGGGGCTAGCGGGAGTTATCAAACAGATACGCAGTATTTT. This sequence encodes CASGASGSYQTDTQYF.